A single sample gave rise to the 18 T cell receptor beta chains below, sequenced in a study of shared clonotypes between healthy human individuals. Generated by immunoSEQ multiplex PCR, the TCRdb table keeps only in-frame clones and is missing some. The sample has fewer than 130,000 clones, less than 75% seen once. The sample was memory CD8+ T cells sorted from blood. Subset reported: CD45RO+ cells pooled with CCR7-negative TemRA cells. The receptors were sampled from a woman in her 30s in good health.

The chain combines TRBV21-1 with TRBJ2-7; TRBD1 was called by the table and not checked on the DNA. TRBV21-1 represents a pseudogene. CDR3 length equals 13 residues. The CDR3 here is CASSLDRYYEQYF. The CDR3, as DNA: TGTGCCAGCAGCCTCGACAGATACTACGAGCAGTACTTC.

This clone was detected a few times. This chain connects TRBV2 to TRBJ2-1; tentatively, D is TRBD1 or TRBD2 (5 bases each). The V and J ends lost 10 bases and 6 bases respectively, with 22 bases between them. The CDR3 runs to 15 residues. CDR1 is SNHLY, CDR2 FYNNEI, per germline. CDR3 sequence (DNA): TGTGCCACTCCCACCGGGACGGATGATGGCAATGAGCAGTTCTTC. Its translation is CATPTGTDDGNEQFF.

V is TRBV27 and J is TRBJ2-2; D perhaps matches TRBD2 (5 bases). The germline V and J ends were trimmed by 1 base and 3 bases, with 15 bases remaining between them. Germline lookup yields CDR1 MNHEY and CDR2 SMNVEV (reference sequence). The CDR3 loop spans 17 amino acids. CDR3 coding DNA: TGTGCCAGCAGTTTATTGGTTCCGGGGAGAGACACCGGGGAGCTGTTTTTT. Translation: CASSLLVPGRDTGELFF.

The chain employs TRBV18 and TRBJ1-4; TRBD1 is a possible D gene (6 bases). CDR1 KGHSH and CDR2 LQKENI come from the germline V gene. This CDR3 is built from 14 residues. Trimming pared 3 bases from V and 8 bases from J, leaving 13 bases between. CDR3 region: CASSPGQRQEKLFF. The CDR3 DNA reads TGTGCCAGCTCACCGGGACAACGGCAGGAAAAACTGTTTTTT.

This clone was observed once. The rearrangement links TRBV10-3 to TRBJ2-1; D is possibly TRBD2 (6 bases). The germline V gene has CDR1 ENHRY and CDR2 SYGVKD. This CDR3 is built from 16 residues. V was shortened by 2 bases and J by 12 bases, with 23 bases between the two germline ends. CDR3 sequence: CAISEIGLNPLRVQFF. As DNA, the CDR3 is TGTGCCATCAGTGAGATAGGACTAAACCCCCTGCGGGTGCAGTTCTTC.

The CDR3 loop is CASSEEDGRAFNEQYF. Here the CDR3 DNA reads TGTGCCAGCAGTGAGGAGGACGGGAGGGCCTTTAACGAGCAGTACTTC. J is TRBJ2-7 and V is TRBV28, with 8 nucleotides matching TRBD2. With V trimmed by 5 bases and J by 5 bases, 14 bases remained unmatched. Looked up from germline, CDR1 is MDHEN and CDR2 is SYDVKM. This CDR3 contains 16 residues.

This clone was observed once. The chain combines TRBV5-4 with TRBJ2-7; 8 nucleotides agree with TRBD1. J lost 5 bases, V lost 5 bases, and 9 bases had no gene match. Germline V gene sequence: CDR1 SGHNT, CDR2 YYREEE (reference sequence). This CDR3 comprises 14 residues. CDR3 sequence (DNA): TGTGCCAGCAGTTTAGGCAGGGGGCTGGACGAGCAGTACTTC. Translating gives CASSLGRGLDEQYF.

The rearrangement uses TRBV5-1 and TRBJ2-1; D call uncertain. CDR3 length: 15 amino acids. The ends were cut back, 0 bases at V and 3 bases at J, with 10 bases in the middle. Germline lookup yields CDR1 SGHRS and CDR2 YFSETQ. In nucleotides, the CDR3 is TGCGCCAGCAGCTTGGGAATAGGGAACTACAATGAGCAGTTCTTC. Protein: CASSLGIGNYNEQFF.

The V gene is TRBV5-4, the J gene TRBJ2-1; no definite D call. The germline V gene has CDR1 SGHNT and CDR2 YYREEE (reference sequence). The CDR3 extends over 11 amino acids. V shed 7 bases and J shed 5 bases, with 7 bases lying between them. The CDR3 nucleotides read TGTGCCAGCGGCCTCGACAATGAGCAGTTCTTC. Translated, it gives CASGLDNEQFF.

This clone was observed a few times. The chain has TRBV15 and TRBJ2-5, with 8 nucleotides matching TRBD1. Germline V gene lookup returns CDR1 LNHNV and CDR2 YYDKDF (reference sequence). This CDR3 has 15 residues. J was trimmed by 5 bases and V by 0 bases; bases with no gene match: 5. CDR3 residues: CATSREGQATETQYF. CDR3 sequence (DNA): TGTGCCACCAGCAGAGAGGGACAGGCCACCGAGACCCAGTACTTC.

This sequence joins TRBV19 and TRBJ1-5; D perhaps matches TRBD1 (6 bases). CDR3 length: 18 amino acids. Trimming stripped 6 bases from V and 2 bases from J, with 23 bases between. CDR1 is LNHDA, CDR2 SQIVND, per germline (reference sequence). The CDR3 nucleotides read TGTGCCAGTAGGGCCCCCCTCCCTGGGGGCACGGGCAATCAGCCCCAGCATTTT. Encoded protein: CASRAPLPGGTGNQPQHF.

This clone was detected a few times. The genes are TRBV7-2 and TRBJ2-5; the match to TRBD2 covers 14 bases. The junction had 16 bases not matched to a gene; V was cut back by 11 bases and J by 5 bases. CDR1 is SGHTA and CDR2 is FQGNSA in the germline V gene. The CDR3 spans 17 residues. The CDR3 loop reads CADEAGTSGSMRETQYF. In DNA form, the CDR3 reads TGTGCCGACGAGGCCGGGACTAGCGGGAGTATGAGGGAGACCCAGTACTTC. The full variable domain, completed using reference TRBV7-2 and TRBJ2-5, is GAGVSQSPSNKVTEKGKDVELRCDPISGHTALYWYRQSLGQGLEFLIYFQGNSAPDKSGLPSDRFSAERTGGSVSTLTIQRTQQEDSAVYLCADEAGTSGSMRETQYFGPGTRLLVL.

The chain recombines TRBV7-2 with TRBJ2-5; TRBD1 agrees at 8 bases. From germline, CDR1 is SGHTA and CDR2 FQGNSA. The CDR3 contains 15 residues. Trimming at V came to 2 bases and at J to 7 bases, leaving 9 bases not matched to a gene. CDR3 sequence (DNA): TGTGCCAGCAGCTTAACAGGGGGTTCTGCCCGGACCCAGTACTTC. Translated, it gives CASSLTGGSARTQYF. Full variable domain (remainder filled in from reference TRBV7-2 and TRBJ2-5): GAGVSQSPSNKVTEKGKDVELRCDPISGHTALYWYRQSLGQGLEFLIYFQGNSAPDKSGLPSDRFSAERTGGSVSTLTIQRTQQEDSAVYLCASSLTGGSARTQYFGPGTRLLVL.

This clone came up many times. In DNA form, the CDR3 reads TGTGCCAGCAGTTTAAGCGACTACAATGAGCAGTTCTTC. Protein sequence: CASSLSDYNEQFF. This chain joins TRBV27 and TRBJ2-1; D unresolved. Germline V gene sequence: CDR1 MNHEY, CDR2 SMNVEV (reference sequence). The CDR3 has 13 residues. V lost 2 bases to trimming and J lost 3 bases, with 5 bases between them.

This sequence joins TRBV25-1 and TRBJ2-5; D is possibly TRBD2 (5 bases). CDR1 and CDR2 (germline): MGHDK, SYGVNS. V gave up 1 base and J gave up 3 bases, with 18 bases separating them. The CDR3 has 17 amino acids. CDR3 nucleotide sequence: TGTGCCAGCAGTGAATCCATGGCAGGTGGTAGCGAAGAGACCCAGTACTTC. Translating gives CASSESMAGGSEETQYF.

V is TRBV6-1 and J is TRBJ1-4, with D maybe TRBD1 (5 bases). The CDR3 runs 13 residues. CDR1 and CDR2 (germline): MNHNS, SASEGT. The germline V and J ends were trimmed by 11 bases and 8 bases, with 18 bases remaining between them. CDR3 in amino acids: CASTRDYQEKLFF. The CDR3 coding sequence is TGTGCCTCCACCCGGGACTACCAAGAAAAACTGTTTTTT.

The V gene is TRBV4-1, the J gene TRBJ2-7, with TRBD1 as a possible D gene (5 bases). CDR1 and CDR2 from the germline V gene are MGHRA and YSYEKL. The CDR3 contains 15 residues. Between the trimmed V and J ends, which lost 6 bases and 1 base, there was a span of 16 bases. CDR3 nucleotides: TGCGCCAGCAGTCAGGGTCCCGCGGCATCCTACGAGCAGTACTTC. This gives the protein CASSQGPAASYEQYF.

The chain is built from TRBV30 and TRBJ2-3, with D uncertain. The CDR3 has 13 amino acids. The ends were cut back, 0 bases at V and 0 bases at J, with 4 bases in the middle. Germline-derived CDR1 and CDR2 are GTSNPN and SVGIG (reference sequence). CDR3 nucleotide sequence: TGTGCCTGGAGTGTAATGAGCACAGATACGCAGTATTTT. This sequence encodes CAWSVMSTDTQYF.